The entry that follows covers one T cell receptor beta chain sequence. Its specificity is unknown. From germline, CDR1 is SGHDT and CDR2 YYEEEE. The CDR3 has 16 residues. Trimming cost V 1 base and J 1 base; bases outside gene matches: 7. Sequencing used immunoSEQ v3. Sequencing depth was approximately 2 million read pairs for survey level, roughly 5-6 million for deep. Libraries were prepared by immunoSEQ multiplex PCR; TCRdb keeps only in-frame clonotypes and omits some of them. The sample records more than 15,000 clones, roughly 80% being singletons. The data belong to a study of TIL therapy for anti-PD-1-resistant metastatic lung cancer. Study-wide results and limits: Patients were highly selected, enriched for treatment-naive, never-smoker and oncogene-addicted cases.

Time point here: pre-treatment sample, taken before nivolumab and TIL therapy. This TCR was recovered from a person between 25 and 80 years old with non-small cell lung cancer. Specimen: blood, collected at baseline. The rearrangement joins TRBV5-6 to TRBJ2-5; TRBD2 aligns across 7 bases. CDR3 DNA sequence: TGTGCCAGCAGCTTGAGGGCTAGCGGCCTCCAAGAGACCCAGTACTTC. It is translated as CASSLRASGLQETQYF.